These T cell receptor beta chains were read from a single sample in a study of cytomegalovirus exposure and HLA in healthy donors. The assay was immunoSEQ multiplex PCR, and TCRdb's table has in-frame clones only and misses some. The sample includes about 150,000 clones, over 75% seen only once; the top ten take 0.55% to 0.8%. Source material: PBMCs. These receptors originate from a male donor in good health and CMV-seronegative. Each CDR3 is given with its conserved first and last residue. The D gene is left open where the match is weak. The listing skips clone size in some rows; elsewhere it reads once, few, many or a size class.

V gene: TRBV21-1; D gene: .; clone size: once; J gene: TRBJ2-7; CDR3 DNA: TGTGCCAGCAGCAAACCCCGACAGGGTCGACAGTACGAGCAGTACTTC; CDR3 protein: CASSKPRQGRQYEQYF
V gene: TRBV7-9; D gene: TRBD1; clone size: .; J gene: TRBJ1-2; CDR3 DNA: TGTGCCAGCAGCTCCAAGGGGGCCACTAACTATGGCTACACCTTC; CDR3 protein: CASSSKGATNYGYTF
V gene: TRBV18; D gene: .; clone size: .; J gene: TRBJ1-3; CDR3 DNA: TGTGCCAGCTCACCTCTCCGGGCGGACGGGGGCTCTGGAAACACCATATATTTT; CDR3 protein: CASSPLRADGGSGNTIYF
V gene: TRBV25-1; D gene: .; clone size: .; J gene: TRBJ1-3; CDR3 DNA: TGTGCCAGCAGTGAATCGGGAAACACCATATATTTT; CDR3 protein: CASSESGNTIYF
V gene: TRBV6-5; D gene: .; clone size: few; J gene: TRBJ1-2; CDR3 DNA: TGTGCCAGCAGTTACTCGAGGGGGAACTATGGCTACACCTTC; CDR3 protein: CASSYSRGNYGYTF
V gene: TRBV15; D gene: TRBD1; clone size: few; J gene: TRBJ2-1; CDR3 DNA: TGTGCCACCAGCAAAAGACAGGGGCGGGATGAGCAGTTCTTC; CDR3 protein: CATSKRQGRDEQFF
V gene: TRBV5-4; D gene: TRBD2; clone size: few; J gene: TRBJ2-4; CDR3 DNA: TGTGCCAGCAGCAAAAGCGGGGATGGAAACATTCAGTACTTC; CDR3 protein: CASSKSGDGNIQYF
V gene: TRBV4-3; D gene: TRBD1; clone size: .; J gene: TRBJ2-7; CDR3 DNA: TGCGCCAGCAGCCAAGCGAGGACAGGGTCCTACGAGCAGTACTTC; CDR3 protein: CASSQARTGSYEQYF
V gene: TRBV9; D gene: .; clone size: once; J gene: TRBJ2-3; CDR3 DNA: TGTGCCAGCAGCGCGGGGGAGGTGAGGACAGATACGCAGTATTTT; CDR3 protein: CASSAGEVRTDTQYF
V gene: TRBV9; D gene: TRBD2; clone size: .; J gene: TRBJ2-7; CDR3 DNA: TGTGCCAGCAGCGCCGGGACTAGCGGGAGGGCCGAAGAGCAGTACTTC; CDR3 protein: CASSAGTSGRAEEQYF
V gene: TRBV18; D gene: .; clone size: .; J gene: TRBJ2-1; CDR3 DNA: TGTGCCAGCTCACCAGATTATCAGAACTACAATGAGCAGTTCTTC; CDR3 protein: CASSPDYQNYNEQFF
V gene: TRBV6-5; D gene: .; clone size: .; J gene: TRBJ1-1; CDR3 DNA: TGTGCCAGCACCTCCCGGGACACGCGAGGTGAAGCTTTCTTT; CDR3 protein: CASTSRDTRGEAFF
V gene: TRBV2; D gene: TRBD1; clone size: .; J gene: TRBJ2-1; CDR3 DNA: TGTGCCAGCAGTGAACCGGGACAGGGGGGTCGACGGTTCTTC; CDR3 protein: CASSEPGQGGRRFF
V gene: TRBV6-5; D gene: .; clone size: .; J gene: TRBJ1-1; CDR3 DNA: TGTGCCAGCAGTTATCGGGGGAACACTGAAGCTTTCTTT; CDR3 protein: CASSYRGNTEAFF
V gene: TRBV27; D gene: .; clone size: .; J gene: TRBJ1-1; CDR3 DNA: TGTGCCAGCACCTCGAGAGGGATCACTGAAGCTTTCTTT; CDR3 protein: CASTSRGITEAFF
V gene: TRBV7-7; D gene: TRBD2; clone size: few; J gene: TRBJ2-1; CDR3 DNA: TGTGCCAGCAGCCCCAGACTAGCCAGTGAGCAGTTCTTC; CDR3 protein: CASSPRLASEQFF